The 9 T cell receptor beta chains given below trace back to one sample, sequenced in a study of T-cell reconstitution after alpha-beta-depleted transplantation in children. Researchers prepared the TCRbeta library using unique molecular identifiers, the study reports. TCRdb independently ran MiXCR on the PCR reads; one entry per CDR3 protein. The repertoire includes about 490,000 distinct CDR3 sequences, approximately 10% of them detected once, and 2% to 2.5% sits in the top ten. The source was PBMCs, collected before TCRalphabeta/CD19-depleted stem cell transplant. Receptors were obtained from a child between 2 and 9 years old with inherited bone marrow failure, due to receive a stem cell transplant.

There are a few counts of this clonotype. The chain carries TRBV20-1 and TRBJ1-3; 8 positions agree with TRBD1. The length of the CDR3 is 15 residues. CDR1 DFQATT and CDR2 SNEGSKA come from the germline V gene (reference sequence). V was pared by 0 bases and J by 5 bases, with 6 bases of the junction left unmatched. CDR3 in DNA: TGCAGTGCTAGAGAGAGGACAGGGTCTAGAAACACCATATATTTT. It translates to CSARERTGSRNTIYF.

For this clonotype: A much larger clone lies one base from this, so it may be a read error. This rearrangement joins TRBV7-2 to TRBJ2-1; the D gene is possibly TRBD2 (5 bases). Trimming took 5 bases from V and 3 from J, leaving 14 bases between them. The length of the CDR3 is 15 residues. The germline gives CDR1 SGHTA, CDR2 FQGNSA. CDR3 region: CASSPIGRVYNEQFF. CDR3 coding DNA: TGTGCCAGCAGCCCCATCGGGCGGGTCTACAATGAGCAGTTCTTC.

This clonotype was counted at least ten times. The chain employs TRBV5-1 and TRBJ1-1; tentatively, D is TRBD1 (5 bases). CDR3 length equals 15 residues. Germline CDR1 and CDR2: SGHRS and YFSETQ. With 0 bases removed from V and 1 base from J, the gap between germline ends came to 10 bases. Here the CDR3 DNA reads TGCGCCAGCAGCTTGGCCGGGACCCGGAACACTGAAGCTTTCTTT. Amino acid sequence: CASSLAGTRNTEAFF.

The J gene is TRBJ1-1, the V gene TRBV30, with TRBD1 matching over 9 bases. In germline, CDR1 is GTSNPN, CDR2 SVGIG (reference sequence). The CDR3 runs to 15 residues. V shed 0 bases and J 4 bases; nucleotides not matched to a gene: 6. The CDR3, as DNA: TGTGCCTGGAGTGTAAGGACAGGGGTAATCACTGAAGCTTTCTTT. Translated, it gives CAWSVRTGVITEAFF.

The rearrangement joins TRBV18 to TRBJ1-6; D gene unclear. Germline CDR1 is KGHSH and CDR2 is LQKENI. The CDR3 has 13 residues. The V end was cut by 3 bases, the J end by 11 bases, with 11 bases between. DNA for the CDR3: TGTGCCAGCTCACCGCAGGAAAACGCACCCCTCCACTTT. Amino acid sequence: CASSPQENAPLHF.

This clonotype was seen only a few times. CDR3 DNA: TGTGCCTGGGGACAGGGAGTAAACACCATATATTTT. It specifies CAWGQGVNTIYF. The chain carries TRBV30 and TRBJ1-3, with 8 bases identical to TRBD1. With 5 bases clipped from V and 6 bases from J, the junction kept 3 bases outside the gene matches. Germline V CDR1 and CDR2: GTSNPN, SVGIG (reference sequence). The CDR3 is made up of 12 amino acids.

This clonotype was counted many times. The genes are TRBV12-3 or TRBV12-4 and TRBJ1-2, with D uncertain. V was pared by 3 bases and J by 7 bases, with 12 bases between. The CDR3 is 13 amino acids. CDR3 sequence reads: CASSLTGKGGYTF. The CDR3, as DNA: TGTGCCAGCAGTTTGACCGGGAAAGGTGGCTACACCTTC.

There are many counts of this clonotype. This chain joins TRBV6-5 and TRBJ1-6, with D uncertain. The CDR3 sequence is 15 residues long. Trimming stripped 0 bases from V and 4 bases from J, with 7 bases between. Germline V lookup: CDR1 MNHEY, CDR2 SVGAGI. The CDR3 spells CASSYSAGYNSPLHF. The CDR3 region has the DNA TGTGCCAGCAGTTACTCGGCAGGATATAATTCACCCCTCCACTTT.

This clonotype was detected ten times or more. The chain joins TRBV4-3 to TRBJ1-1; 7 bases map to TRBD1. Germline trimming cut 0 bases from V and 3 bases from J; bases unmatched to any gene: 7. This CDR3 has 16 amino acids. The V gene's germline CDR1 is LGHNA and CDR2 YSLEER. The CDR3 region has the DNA TGCGCCAGCAGCCAAGACCCAATAGGACAGGACACTGAAGCTTTCTTT. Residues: CASSQDPIGQDTEAFF.